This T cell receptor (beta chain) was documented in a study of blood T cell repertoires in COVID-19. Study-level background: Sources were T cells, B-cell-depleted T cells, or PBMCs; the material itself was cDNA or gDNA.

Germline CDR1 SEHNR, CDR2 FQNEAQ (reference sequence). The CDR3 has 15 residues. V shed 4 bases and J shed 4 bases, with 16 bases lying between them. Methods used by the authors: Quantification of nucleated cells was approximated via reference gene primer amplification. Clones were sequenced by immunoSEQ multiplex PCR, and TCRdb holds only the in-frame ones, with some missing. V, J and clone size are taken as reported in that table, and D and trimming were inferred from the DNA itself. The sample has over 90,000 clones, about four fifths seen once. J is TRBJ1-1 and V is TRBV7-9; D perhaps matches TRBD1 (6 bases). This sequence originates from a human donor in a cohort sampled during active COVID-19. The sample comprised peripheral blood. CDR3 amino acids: CASSSLQGGGTEAFF. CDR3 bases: TGTGCCAGCAGCTCCTTACAGGGCGGGGGCACTGAAGCTTTCTTT.